This TCR beta chain derives from a study of regulatory T cells in long-lasting Graves disease. Whole-study results and caveats: Persistent-disease Graves' patients showed less TCR diversity than new cases.

This clonotype was observed at least ten times. Its cognate antigen is unknown. The ends were cut back, 0 bases at V and 3 bases at J, with 9 bases in the middle. Germline CDR1 reads MNHEY; CDR2 reads SVGAGI. There are 14 residues in the CDR3. Time point denoted: newly diagnosed GD, antithyroid drugs for less than 3 months. Isolated PBMC RNA provided the starting material for the TCR library. The authors drew 7.5 to 10 milliliters of peripheral blood into EDTA tubes. In building TCR beta libraries, iRepertoire HTBI primers were used together with Arm-PCR of CDR3 regions. TCRdb used MiXCR to reprocess the multiplex PCR reads, holding one entry per CDR3 protein. The sample contains a few hundred thousand distinct CDR3 sequences, roughly 13% of which appear only once. The sample was also reused in another study, on T cells in Graves' hyperthyroidism and ophthalmopathy. That report adds: Primed by the HTBI set, a first-round RT-PCR was run on the TCR CDR3.

This TCR was sampled from a man between 25 and 39 years old with Graves disease. This chain uses TRBV6-5 with TRBJ2-7; the D is unclear. Sequencing used peripheral blood mononuclear cells (PBMCs), obtained at new diagnosis, from a patient treated with antithyroid drugs. CDR3 DNA: TGTGCCAGCAGTTACTCAAAGGGTTTCTACGAGCAGTACTTC. Its translation is CASSYSKGFYEQYF.